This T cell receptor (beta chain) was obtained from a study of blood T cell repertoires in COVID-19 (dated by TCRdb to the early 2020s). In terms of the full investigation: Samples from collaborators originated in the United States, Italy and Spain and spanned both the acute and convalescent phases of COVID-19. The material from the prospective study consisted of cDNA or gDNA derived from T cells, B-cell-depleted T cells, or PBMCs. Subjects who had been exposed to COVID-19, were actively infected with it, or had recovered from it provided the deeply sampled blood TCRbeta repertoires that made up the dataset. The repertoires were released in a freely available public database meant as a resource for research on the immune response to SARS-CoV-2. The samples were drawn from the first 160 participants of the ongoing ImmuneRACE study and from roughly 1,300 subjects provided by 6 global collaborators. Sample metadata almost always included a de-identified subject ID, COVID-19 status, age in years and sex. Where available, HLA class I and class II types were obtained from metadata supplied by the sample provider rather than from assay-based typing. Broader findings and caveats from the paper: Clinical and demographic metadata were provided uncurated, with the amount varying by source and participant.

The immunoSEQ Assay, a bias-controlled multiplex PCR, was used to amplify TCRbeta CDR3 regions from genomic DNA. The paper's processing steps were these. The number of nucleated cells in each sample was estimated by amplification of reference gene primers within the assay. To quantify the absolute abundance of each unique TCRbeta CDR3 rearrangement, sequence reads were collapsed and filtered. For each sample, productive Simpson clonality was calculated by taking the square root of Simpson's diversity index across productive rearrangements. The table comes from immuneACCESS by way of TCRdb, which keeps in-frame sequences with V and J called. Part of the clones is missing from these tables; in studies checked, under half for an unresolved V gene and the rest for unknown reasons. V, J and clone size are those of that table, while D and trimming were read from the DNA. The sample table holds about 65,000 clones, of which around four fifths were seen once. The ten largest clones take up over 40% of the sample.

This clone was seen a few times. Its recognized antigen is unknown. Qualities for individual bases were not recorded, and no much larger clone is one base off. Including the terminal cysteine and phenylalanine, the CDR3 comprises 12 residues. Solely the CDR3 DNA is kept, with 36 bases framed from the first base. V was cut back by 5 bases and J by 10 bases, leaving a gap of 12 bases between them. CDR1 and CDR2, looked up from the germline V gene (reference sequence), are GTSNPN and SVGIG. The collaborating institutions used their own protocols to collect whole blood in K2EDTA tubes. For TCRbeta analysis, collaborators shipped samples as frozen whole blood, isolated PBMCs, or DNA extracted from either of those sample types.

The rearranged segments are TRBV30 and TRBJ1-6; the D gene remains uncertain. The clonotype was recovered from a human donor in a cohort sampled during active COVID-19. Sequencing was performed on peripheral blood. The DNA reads TGTGCCTGGGGATTAAACGGGTCACCCCTCCACTTT. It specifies CAWGLNGSPLHF.